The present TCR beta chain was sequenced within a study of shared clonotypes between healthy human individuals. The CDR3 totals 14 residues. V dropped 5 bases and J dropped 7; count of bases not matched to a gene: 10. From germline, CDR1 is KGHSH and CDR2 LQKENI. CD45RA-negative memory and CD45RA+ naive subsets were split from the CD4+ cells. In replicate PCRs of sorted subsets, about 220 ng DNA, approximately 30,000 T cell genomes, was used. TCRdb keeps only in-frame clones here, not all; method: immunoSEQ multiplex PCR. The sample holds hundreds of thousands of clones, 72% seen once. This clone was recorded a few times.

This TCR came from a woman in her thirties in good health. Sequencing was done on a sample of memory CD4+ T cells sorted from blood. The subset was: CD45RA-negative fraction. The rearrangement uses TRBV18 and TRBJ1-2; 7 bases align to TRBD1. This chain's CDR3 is CASSTRGQDGGYTF. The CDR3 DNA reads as TGTGCCAGCTCAACCCGAGGACAGGATGGTGGCTACACCTTC.